This entry lists 11 T cell receptor beta chains sequenced from one sample in a study of human T cells and chemical hapten exposure. The sample's time point: patch test 3, about 24 weeks after DPC sensitization. Treatment indicated: therapeutic diphenylcyclopropenone sensitization with weekly scalp DPC. In TCRdb, the RACE reads were re-called with MiXCR into one record per CDR3 protein. The profile shows 150,000 to 200,000 distinct CDR3 sequences, around 25% of them singletons. Sequencing used whole blood, obtained in connection with sensitization to the hapten diphenylcyclopropenone (DPC). These receptors were obtained from a woman aged 40 to 55 with alopecia areata. Some clones in this sample may be carry-over from other donors' samples.

This clonotype was seen many times. The chain has TRBV27 and TRBJ1-1; TRBD1 matches at 7 bases. Per the germline V gene, CDR1 is MNHEY and CDR2 is SMNVEV (reference sequence). The trim removed 6 bases at V and 4 bases at J, leaving 2 bases unmatched. The CDR3 has 12 amino acids. CDR3 in DNA: TGTGCCAGCAGGTCAGGGGGCACTGAAGCTTTCTTT. Translated: CASRSGGTEAFF.

This clonotype was detected ten times or more. V usage is TRBV12-3 or TRBV12-4 and J usage is TRBJ1-2; a possible D gene is TRBD1 (6 bases). The CDR3 extends over 14 amino acids. V was trimmed by 7 bases and J by 5 bases, leaving 17 bases between them. For the CDR3, the DNA is TGTGCCAGCACCCGGAGGGGGGGCGGTTATGGCTACACCTTC. This translates into CASTRRGGGYGYTF.

The table lists this clonotype with a few counts. The V gene is TRBV7-9, the J gene TRBJ2-3; unclear D gene. Germline V gives CDR1 SEHNR, CDR2 FQNEAQ (reference sequence). The CDR3 consists of 15 residues. Trimming left V 2 bases short and J 2 bases short, with 11 bases between. CDR3: CASSLSGGSTDTQYF. The CDR3 DNA reads as TGTGCCAGCAGCTTAAGTGGCGGATCCACAGATACGCAGTATTTT.

The rearrangement links TRBV5-1 to TRBJ1-2; possibly TRBD1 for D (6 bases). CDR1 SGHRS and CDR2 YFSETQ come from the germline V gene. V lost 4 bases, J lost 2 bases, and 9 bases lay in between. The CDR3 extends over 13 amino acids. This CDR3 reads CASSAGANYGYTF. The CDR3 coding sequence is TGCGCCAGCAGCGCAGGGGCGAACTATGGCTACACCTTC.

On this clonotype itself: Here the CDR3 omits its conserved ending phenylalanine or tryptophan, so a read error is the likely source. The chain joins TRBV6-2 or TRBV6-3 to TRBJ2-1, with 10 bases that match TRBD2. J lost 8 bases, V lost 2 bases, and 9 bases had no gene match. Germline V gene data show CDR1 as MNHEY and CDR2 as SVGEGT. The CDR3 has 16 residues. The chain's CDR3 is CASSYRTSGPWDEQFL. CDR3 DNA sequence: TGTGCCAGCAGTTACCGGACTAGCGGACCTTGGGATGAGCAGTTCCTC.

This clonotype was picked up many times. The V gene is TRBV7-2, the J gene TRBJ2-2; no definite D call. The length of the CDR3 is 15 residues. Germline V gene lookup returns CDR1 SGHTA and CDR2 FQGNSA. Trimming removed 6 bases at V and 5 bases at J, with 16 bases between. The CDR3, as DNA: TGTGCCAGCAGTTCCAGACCCACCCAGACCGGGGAGCTGTTTTTT. The encoded protein is CASSSRPTQTGELFF. The full variable domain, with the rest looked up from reference TRBV7-2 and TRBJ2-2, is GAGVSQSPSNKVTEKGKDVELRCDPISGHTALYWYRQSLGQGLEFLIYFQGNSAPDKSGLPSDRFSAERTGGSVSTLTIQRTQQEDSAVYLCASSSRPTQTGELFFGEGSRLTVL.

This chain connects TRBV29-1 to TRBJ2-7; 11 bases match TRBD1. Trimming cost V 6 bases and J 9 bases; bases outside gene matches: 4. Germline V CDR1 and CDR2: SQVTM, ANQGSEA. The CDR3 totals 11 residues. In DNA form, the CDR3 reads TGCAGCGTAGGGACAGGGGGGCCGCAGTACTTC. Translated: CSVGTGGPQYF.

V usage is TRBV7-6 and J usage is TRBJ2-1; no firm D call. The germline V and J ends were trimmed by 4 bases and 7 bases, with 11 bases remaining between them. This CDR3 comprises 13 residues. Germline CDR1 reads SGHVS; CDR2 reads FNYEAQ. The CDR3 protein is CASSSDNFNEQFF. The CDR3 region has the DNA TGTGCCAGCAGCTCAGATAATTTTAATGAGCAGTTCTTC.

This clonotype has a single count. This rearrangement joins TRBV29-1 to TRBJ2-3; 12 positions agree with TRBD2. The ends lost 6 bases at V and 5 bases at J; junction bases unmatched: 12. Germline V gene sequence: CDR1 SQVTM, CDR2 ANQGSEA. This CDR3 is built from 16 residues. CDR3 in DNA: TGCAGCGTCGACTACTCAACGACTAGCGGGGGAGATACGCAGTATTTT. Its translation is CSVDYSTTSGGDTQYF.

V is TRBV6-5 and J is TRBJ2-5, with D tentatively TRBD2 (6 bases). V lost 0 bases, J lost 4 bases, and 9 bases lay in between. CDR1 and CDR2 from the germline V gene are MNHEY and SVGAGI. The CDR3 loop spans 14 amino acids. The CDR3 protein is CASSYSPGVETQYF. CDR3 nucleotide sequence: TGTGCCAGCAGTTACTCTCCGGGAGTAGAGACCCAGTACTTC.

At least ten counts were recorded for this clonotype. The genes are TRBV24-1 and TRBJ2-7; D is uncertain. From germline, CDR1 is KGHDR and CDR2 SFDVKD. V was pared by 2 bases and J by 1 base, with 8 bases between. The CDR3 contains 14 residues. For the CDR3, the DNA is TGTGCCACCAGTGATTCGAAAAGTTCCTACGAGCAGTACTTC. Encoded protein: CATSDSKSSYEQYF.